These 23 T cell receptor beta chains share one sample of origin, sequenced in a study of early T cells in non-severe SARS-CoV-2 infection. TCRdb reprocessed the 5' RACE reads with MiXCR, giving one entry per CDR3 protein. The table shows 20,000 to 25,000 distinct CDR3 sequences, with over 4% occurring only once. The specimen sequenced was whole blood. These receptors all stem from an adult who was a healthcare worker with PCR-confirmed SARS-CoV-2 infection or an uninfected control (not recorded which).

The chain has TRBV5-4 and TRBJ1-2; 7 nucleotides line up with TRBD1. CDR3 length: 18 residues. V shed 4 bases, J shed 4 bases, and the junction held 19 bases outside the gene matches. CDR1 and CDR2 (germline): SGHNT, YYREEE (reference sequence). CDR3 nucleotides: TGTGCCAGCAGCGCACCCCCCGGGACAGTCAGCCTCACCTATGGCTACACCTTC. Encoded protein: CASSAPPGTVSLTYGYTF.

This clonotype was seen a few times. The CDR3 loop reads CASSPAGGRDTQYF. The CDR3 coding sequence is TGTGCCAGCAGCCCAGCGGGGGGTAGAGATACGCAGTATTTT. J is TRBJ2-3 and V is TRBV7-6, with 9 bases aligning to TRBD2. CDR3 length: 14 amino acids. V shed 5 bases and J 5 bases; nucleotides not matched to a gene: 5. Germline CDR1 and CDR2: SGHVS and FNYEAQ. Full variable domain (missing parts from reference TRBV7-6 and TRBJ2-3): GAGVSQSPRYKVTKRGQDVALRCDPISGHVSLYWYRQALGQGPEFLTYFNYEAQQDKSGLPNDRFSAERPEGSISTLTIQRTEQRDSAMYRCASSPAGGRDTQYFGPGTRLTVL.

CDR3 DNA: TGCGCCAGCAGCTTGGCCGCCAAGGGGGCTCACTACAATGAGCAGTTCTTC. Its protein is CASSLAAKGAHYNEQFF. The chain uses TRBV5-1 and TRBJ2-1; 7 nucleotides match TRBD1. CDR1 is SGHRS, CDR2 YFSETQ, per germline. CDR3 size: 17 residues. V was pared by 0 bases and J by 3 bases, with 9 bases of the junction left unmatched.

This clonotype was recorded many times. The chain is built from TRBV6-6 and TRBJ2-7; the D call may be TRBD1 or TRBD2 (5 bases each). The ends were cut back, 2 bases at V and 2 bases at J, with 7 bases in the middle. Germline V gives CDR1 MNHNY, CDR2 SVGAGI (reference sequence). The CDR3 has 13 amino acids. This chain's CDR3 is CASSYQGPYEQYF. The CDR3, as DNA: TGTGCCAGCAGTTACCAGGGACCCTACGAGCAGTACTTC.

This clonotype has at least ten counts. The V gene is TRBV12-3 or TRBV12-4, the J gene TRBJ2-7, with TRBD1 matching 9 bases. V was pared by 3 bases and J by 5 bases, with 5 bases of the junction left unmatched. This CDR3 comprises 14 residues. CDR3 sequence (DNA): TGTGCCAGCAGTTTCGTTACAGGGGGCCACGAGCAGTACTTC. This codes for CASSFVTGGHEQYF.

This clonotype was found many times. The genes are TRBV5-1 and TRBJ1-4; D call uncertain. The V and J ends lost 4 bases and 5 bases respectively, with 9 bases between them. The CDR3 totals 13 residues. Looked up from germline, CDR1 is SGHRS and CDR2 is YFSETQ. CDR3 amino acids: CASSLAPNEKLFF. DNA for the CDR3: TGCGCCAGCAGCCTGGCCCCAAATGAAAAACTGTTTTTT.

CDR3 loop: CASSKARSSSYEQYF. CDR3 sequence (DNA): TGTGCCAGCAGCAAAGCGCGCTCAAGCTCCTACGAGCAGTACTTC. The genes are TRBV21-1 and TRBJ2-7. TRBV21-1 is a pseudogene segment. The CDR3 covers 15 residues.

This clonotype was seen only a few times. The rearrangement uses TRBV7-9 and TRBJ2-7; a weak D match, TRBD1 (6 bases). Trimming took 2 bases from V and 5 from J, leaving 13 bases between them. The V gene's germline CDR1 is SEHNR and CDR2 FQNEAQ (reference sequence). The CDR3 contains 14 residues. This CDR3 reads CASSLQYRVHEQYF. The CDR3 nucleotides read TGTGCCAGCAGCTTACAATACAGGGTCCACGAGCAGTACTTC.

By frequency in the sample, this clonotype is medium-sized (0.01 to 0.1%). V usage is TRBV12-3 or TRBV12-4 and J usage is TRBJ1-2, with D hard to call. V lost 5 bases and J lost 3, with 16 bases in between. The CDR3 spans 15 residues. The CDR3 DNA follows: TGTGCCAGCAGTACGGGGTATGGCGGAGACTATGGCTACACCTTC. Translating gives CASSTGYGGDYGYTF.

This clonotype was seen repeatedly, ten times or more. This chain connects TRBV29-1 to TRBJ1-1; D is ambiguous. The CDR3 spans 12 residues. In germline, CDR1 is SQVTM, CDR2 ANQGSEA. V shed 6 bases and J shed 1 base, with 9 bases lying between them. The CDR3 spells CSVPTENTEAFF. CDR3 nucleotides: TGCAGCGTACCAACAGAGAACACTGAAGCTTTCTTT.

This clonotype is deemed medium-sized. The chain has TRBV6-2 or TRBV6-3 and TRBJ2-2; unclear D gene. The CDR3 extends over 15 amino acids. The V gene lost 4 bases and the J gene lost 0 bases, with 9 bases spanning the gap. Per germline, CDR1 MNHEY and CDR2 SVGEGT. As DNA, the CDR3 is TGTGCCAGCAGTTTCCACGCTTCGAACACCGGGGAGCTGTTTTTT. This codes for CASSFHASNTGELFF.

This chain links TRBV3-2 with TRBJ1-1. TRBV3-2 is an annotated pseudogene. The CDR3 loop spans 15 amino acids. In nucleotides, the CDR3 is TGTGCCAGCAGCCAAGATCTACAATGGGGAACTGAAGCTTTCTTT. This gives the protein CASSQDLQWGTEAFF.

This chain links TRBV7-3 with TRBJ2-6; D unclear. The CDR3 spans 16 residues. V was cut by 2 bases and J by 0 bases, with 8 bases left in between. Germline assignment: CDR1 SGHTA and CDR2 FQGTGA. This chain's CDR3 is CASSLVGSSGANVLTF. The CDR3 DNA follows: TGTGCCAGCAGCTTAGTGGGCAGCTCTGGGGCCAACGTCCTGACTTTC.

This clonotype is medium-sized. The rearrangement uses TRBV20-1 and TRBJ2-3, with 10 positions matching TRBD2. Germline V gives CDR1 DFQATT, CDR2 SNEGSKA (reference sequence). The CDR3 spans 14 residues. The ends lost 6 bases at V and 5 bases at J; junction bases unmatched: 8. The CDR3 spells CSACLAGAGDTQYF. The CDR3, as DNA: TGCAGTGCCTGCCTAGCGGGGGCGGGAGATACGCAGTATTTT.

Ten or more counts support this clonotype. The gene calls are TRBV6-2 or TRBV6-3 and TRBJ1-1; 7 nucleotides align to TRBD1. Trimming removed 3 bases from V and 11 bases from J; junction bases left unmatched: 6. The CDR3 runs 12 residues. The germline CDR1 and CDR2 sequences are MNHEY and SVGEGT. This CDR3 is CASSYSTGRAFF. The CDR3 bases are TGTGCCAGCAGTTATTCGACAGGGCGGGCTTTCTTT.

This clonotype was counted many times. The chain is built from TRBV7-2 and TRBJ1-2, with a tentative D call TRBD1 (6 bases). The CDR3 runs 16 residues. Germline CDR1 is SGHTA and CDR2 is FQGNSA. V was pared by 1 base and J by 1 base, with 13 bases between. This CDR3 reads CASSLVSSRGNYGYTF. The CDR3 DNA sequence: TGTGCCAGCAGCTTAGTGTCTTCCAGGGGTAACTATGGCTACACCTTC.

Ten or more counts support this clonotype. CDR3 in DNA: TGCAGTGCTTTCAGGGGGAATAATTCACCCCTCCACTTT. Translated: CSAFRGNNSPLHF. This rearrangement joins TRBV20-1 to TRBJ1-6, with 7 bases that match TRBD1. The V segment lost 5 bases and the J segment 5 bases; nucleotides outside the gene matches: 3. This CDR3 spans 13 amino acids. CDR1 is DFQATT, CDR2 SNEGSKA, per germline (reference sequence).

This clonotype was counted at least ten times. The chain has TRBV28 and TRBJ2-1; D remains ambiguous. This CDR3 is built from 14 residues. From germline, CDR1 is MDHEN and CDR2 SYDVKM. Trimming took 5 bases from V and 0 from J, leaving 8 bases between them. The CDR3 DNA is TGTGCCAGCAGTGGATTCCACTCCTACAATGAGCAGTTCTTC. Translating it yields CASSGFHSYNEQFF.

The CDR3 sequence is CASSVGAGVRQETQYF. The CDR3 DNA reads TGTGCCAGCAGCGTGGGAGCGGGGGTTAGACAAGAGACCCAGTACTTC. The rearrangement links TRBV5-4 to TRBJ2-5, with TRBD2 matching 8 bases. CDR3 length: 16 amino acids. With 4 bases clipped from V and 2 bases from J, the junction kept 10 bases outside the gene matches. Germline lookup yields CDR1 SGHNT and CDR2 YYREEE (reference sequence).

This clonotype was seen ten or more times. The rearrangement links TRBV6-6 to TRBJ2-5; D ambiguous. The V gene lost 4 bases and the J gene lost 1 base, with 10 bases spanning the gap. Per the germline V gene, CDR1 is MNHNY and CDR2 is SVGAGI (reference sequence). The CDR3 loop spans 14 amino acids. In DNA, the CDR3 is TGTGCCAGCAGTTCCGTTCGAACCCAAGAGACCCAGTACTTC. Translation: CASSSVRTQETQYF.

This clonotype was picked up many times. This rearrangement joins TRBV10-1 to TRBJ2-7; possible D gene TRBD1, 6 bases. Trimming took off 2 bases at V and 6 bases at J, with 14 bases between the two ends. Germline assignment: CDR1 WNHNN and CDR2 SYGVQD (reference sequence). CDR3 length equals 14 residues. Written as DNA, the CDR3 is TGCGCCAGCAGTGAGGATTGGACAGTAGGCGAGCAGTACTTC. Its translation is CASSEDWTVGEQYF.

At least ten counts were recorded for this clonotype. The chain carries TRBV4-2 and TRBJ2-3, with 11 positions matching TRBD1. CDR1 is LGHNA, CDR2 YNFKEQ, per germline. The V and J ends lost 4 bases and 4 bases, in that order; junction bases with no gene match: 4. This CDR3 contains 15 residues. CDR3 in DNA: TGTGCCAGCAGCCGAAAGGGACAGGGGGCAGATACGCAGTATTTT. It yields the protein CASSRKGQGADTQYF.

This clonotype was seen repeatedly, ten times or more. The chain couples TRBV20-1 to TRBJ2-5, with 15 bases that match TRBD2. V trimming: 6 bases; J trimming: 3 bases; junction bases outside the gene matches: 8. This CDR3 spans 16 amino acids. Germline lookup yields CDR1 DFQATT and CDR2 SNEGSKA (reference sequence). CDR3 in amino acids: CSARTSGGAQEETQYF. The CDR3 bases are TGCAGTGCCCGGACTAGCGGGGGGGCCCAGGAAGAGACCCAGTACTTC.